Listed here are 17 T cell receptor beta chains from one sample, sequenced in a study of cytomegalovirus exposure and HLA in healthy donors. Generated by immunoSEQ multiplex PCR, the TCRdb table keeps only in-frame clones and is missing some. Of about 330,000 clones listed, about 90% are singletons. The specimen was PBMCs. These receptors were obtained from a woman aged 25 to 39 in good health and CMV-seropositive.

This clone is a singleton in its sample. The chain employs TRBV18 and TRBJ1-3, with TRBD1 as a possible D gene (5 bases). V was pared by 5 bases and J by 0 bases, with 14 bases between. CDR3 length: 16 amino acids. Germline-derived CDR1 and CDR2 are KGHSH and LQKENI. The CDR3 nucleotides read TGTGCCAGCTCAGGGACTCATCCTAGCTCTGGAAACACCATATATTTT. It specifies CASSGTHPSSGNTIYF.

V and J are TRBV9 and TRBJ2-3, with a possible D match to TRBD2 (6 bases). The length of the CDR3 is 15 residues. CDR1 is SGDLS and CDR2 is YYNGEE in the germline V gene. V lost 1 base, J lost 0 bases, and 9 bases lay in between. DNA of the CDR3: TGTGCCAGCAGCGTAAAGGCGGGGAGCACAGATACGCAGTATTTT. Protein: CASSVKAGSTDTQYF. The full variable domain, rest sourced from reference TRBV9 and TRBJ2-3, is DSGVTQTPKHLITATGQRVTLRCSPRSGDLSVYWYQQSLDQGLQFLIQYYNGEERAKGNILERFSAQQFPDLHSELNLSSLELGDSALYFCASSVKAGSTDTQYFGPGTRLTVL.

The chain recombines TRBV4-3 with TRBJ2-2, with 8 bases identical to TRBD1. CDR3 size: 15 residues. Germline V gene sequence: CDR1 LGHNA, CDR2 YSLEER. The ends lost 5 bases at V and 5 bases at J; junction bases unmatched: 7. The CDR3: CASSERDRGTGELFF. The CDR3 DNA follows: TGCGCCAGCAGCGAACGAGACAGGGGAACCGGGGAGCTGTTTTTT.

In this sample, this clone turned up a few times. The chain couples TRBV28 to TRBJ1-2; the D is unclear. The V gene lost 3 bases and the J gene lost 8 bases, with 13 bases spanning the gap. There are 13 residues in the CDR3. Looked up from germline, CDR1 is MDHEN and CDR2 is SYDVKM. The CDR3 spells CASSLNYPQGYTF. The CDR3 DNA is TGTGCCAGCAGTTTGAATTATCCTCAGGGCTACACCTTC.

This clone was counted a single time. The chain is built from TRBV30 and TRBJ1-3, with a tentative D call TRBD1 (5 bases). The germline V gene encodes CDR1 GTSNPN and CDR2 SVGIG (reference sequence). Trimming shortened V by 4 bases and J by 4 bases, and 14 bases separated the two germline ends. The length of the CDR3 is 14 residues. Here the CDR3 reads CAWIRGATGNTIYF. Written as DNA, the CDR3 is TGTGCCTGGATTAGGGGCGCAACCGGAAACACCATATATTTT.

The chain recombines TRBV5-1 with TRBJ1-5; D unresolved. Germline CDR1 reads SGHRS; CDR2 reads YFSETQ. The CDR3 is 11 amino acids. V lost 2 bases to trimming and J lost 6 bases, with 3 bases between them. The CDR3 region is CASSFSQPQHF. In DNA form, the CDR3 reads TGCGCCAGCAGCTTTAGTCAGCCCCAGCATTTT.

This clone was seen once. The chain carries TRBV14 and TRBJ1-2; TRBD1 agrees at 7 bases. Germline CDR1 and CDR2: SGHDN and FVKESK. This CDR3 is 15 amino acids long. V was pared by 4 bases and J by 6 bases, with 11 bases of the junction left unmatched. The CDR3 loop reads CASSRRTGCLDGYTF. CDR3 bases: TGTGCCAGCAGCCGTCGGACAGGTTGTTTAGATGGCTACACCTTC.

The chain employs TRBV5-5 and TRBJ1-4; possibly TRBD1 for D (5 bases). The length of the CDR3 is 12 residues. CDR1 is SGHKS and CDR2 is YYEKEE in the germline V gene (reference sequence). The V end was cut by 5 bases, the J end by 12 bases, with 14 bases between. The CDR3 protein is CASSSRGWELFF. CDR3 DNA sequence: TGTGCCAGCAGTTCCCGGGGGTGGGAACTGTTTTTT.

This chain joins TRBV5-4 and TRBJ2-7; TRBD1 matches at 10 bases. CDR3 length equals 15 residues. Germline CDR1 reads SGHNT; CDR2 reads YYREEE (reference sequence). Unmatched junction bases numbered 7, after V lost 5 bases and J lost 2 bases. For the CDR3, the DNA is TGTGCCAGCAGTACCGGACAGGGGGGGGCCTACGAGCAGTACTTC. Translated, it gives CASSTGQGGAYEQYF.

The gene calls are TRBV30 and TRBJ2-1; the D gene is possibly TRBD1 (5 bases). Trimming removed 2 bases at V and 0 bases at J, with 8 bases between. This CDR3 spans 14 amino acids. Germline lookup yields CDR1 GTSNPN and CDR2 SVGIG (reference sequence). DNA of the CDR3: TGTGCCTGGAGTCCAGGGAACTCCTACAATGAGCAGTTCTTC. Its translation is CAWSPGNSYNEQFF.

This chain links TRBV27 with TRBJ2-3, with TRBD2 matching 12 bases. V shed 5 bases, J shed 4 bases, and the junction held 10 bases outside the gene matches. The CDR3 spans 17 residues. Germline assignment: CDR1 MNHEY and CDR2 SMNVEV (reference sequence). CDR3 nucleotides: TGTGCCAGCAGTCAAGGACTAGCGGGAATGAGAGCAGATACGCAGTATTTT. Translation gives CASSQGLAGMRADTQYF.

The DNA for the CDR3 is TGTGCCAGCAGCTTAGTCTTGGGGACAGGGACTAATTCACCCCTCCACTTT. The encoded protein is CASSLVLGTGTNSPLHF. The chain joins TRBV11-2 to TRBJ1-6; 9 nucleotides align to TRBD1. CDR3 length: 17 amino acids. The ends lost 1 base at V and 6 bases at J; junction bases unmatched: 7. Germline CDR1 and CDR2: SGHAT and FQNNGV. The full variable domain, its missing parts supplied by reference TRBV11-2 and TRBJ1-6, is EAGVAQSPRYKIIEKRQSVAFWCNPISGHATLYWYQQILGQGPKLLIQFQNNGVVDDSQLPKDRFSAERLKGVDSTLKIQPAKLEDSAVYLCASSLVLGTGTNSPLHFGNGTRLTVT.

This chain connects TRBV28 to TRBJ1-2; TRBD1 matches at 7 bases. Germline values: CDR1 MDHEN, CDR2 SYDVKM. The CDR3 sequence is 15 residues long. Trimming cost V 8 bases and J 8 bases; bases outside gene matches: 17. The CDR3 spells CASGRQGGITEGYTF. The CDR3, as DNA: TGTGCCAGCGGGCGACAGGGCGGTATCACTGAGGGCTACACCTTC.

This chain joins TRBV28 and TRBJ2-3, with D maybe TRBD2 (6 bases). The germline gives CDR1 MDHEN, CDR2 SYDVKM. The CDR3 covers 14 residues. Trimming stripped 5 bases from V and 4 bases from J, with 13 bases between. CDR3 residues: CASSLGRLADTQYF. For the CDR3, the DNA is TGTGCCAGCAGTCTAGGGAGGTTGGCAGATACGCAGTATTTT.

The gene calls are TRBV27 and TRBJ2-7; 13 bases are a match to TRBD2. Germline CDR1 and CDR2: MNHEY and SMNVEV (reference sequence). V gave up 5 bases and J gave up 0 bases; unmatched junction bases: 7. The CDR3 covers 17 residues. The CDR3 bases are TGTGCCAGCAGTAGGACTAGCGGGAGTAAAAGCTCCTACGAGCAGTACTTC. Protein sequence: CASSRTSGSKSSYEQYF.

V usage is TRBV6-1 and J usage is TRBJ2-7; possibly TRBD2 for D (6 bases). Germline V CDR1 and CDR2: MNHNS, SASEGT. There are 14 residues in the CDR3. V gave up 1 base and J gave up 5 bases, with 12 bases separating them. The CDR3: CASSEGGGLDEQYF. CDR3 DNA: TGTGCCAGCAGTGAAGGAGGAGGGCTCGACGAGCAGTACTTC.

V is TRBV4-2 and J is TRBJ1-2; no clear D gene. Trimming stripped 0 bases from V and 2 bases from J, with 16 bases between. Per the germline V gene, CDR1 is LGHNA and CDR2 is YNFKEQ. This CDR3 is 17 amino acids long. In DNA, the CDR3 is TGTGCCAGCAGCCAAGAGTTAGTGGCAGCCGACAACTATGGCTACACCTTC. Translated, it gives CASSQELVAADNYGYTF.